Following are 9 T cell receptor beta chains from one sample sequenced in a study of shared clonotypes between healthy human individuals (dated by TCRdb to about 2020). Receptor amplification or capture employed the immunoSEQ multiplex PCR assay. This immuneACCESS table, as held by TCRdb, lists in-frame sequences with V and J called but not all clones. Of the missing ones, under half trace to an unresolved V gene in checked studies; the others have no known cause. The sample includes around 700,000 clones, with about two thirds observed a single time. The ten largest clones capture 1.8% of the sample. The material sequenced was memory CD4+ T cells sorted from blood. Interpreted using the paper, the cell subset or site label stands for: CD45RA-negative fraction. These receptors were obtained from a woman under 40 in good health.

The rearrangement joins TRBV7-9 to TRBJ1-1; D uncertain. Trimming pared 5 bases from V and 7 bases from J, leaving 20 bases between. Per the germline V gene, CDR1 is SEHNR and CDR2 is FQNEAQ (reference sequence). This CDR3 has 15 amino acids. CDR3 DNA: TGTGCCAGCAGCCCTATTTCCCTATCCGCGGGTGAAGCTTTCTTT. It is translated as CASSPISLSAGEAFF.

V and J are TRBV6-5 and TRBJ1-1; 12 nucleotides line up with TRBD1. Germline CDR1 MNHEY, CDR2 SVGAGI. V gave up 0 bases and J gave up 11 bases; unmatched junction bases: 7. The CDR3 loop spans 15 amino acids. CDR3 DNA sequence: TGTGCCAGCAGTTACTCGATTGGGGGACAGGGGGCGGCTTTCTTT. Translating it yields CASSYSIGGQGAAFF.

V gene TRBV4-1 combines with J gene TRBJ2-7; 11 bases match TRBD1. V trimming: 5 bases; J trimming: 12 bases; junction bases outside the gene matches: 6. Germline CDR1 is MGHRA and CDR2 is YSYEKL. This CDR3 contains 12 residues. In nucleotides, the CDR3 is TGCGCCAGCAGCTTCCCGGACAGGGGGCTGTACTTC. This encodes CASSFPDRGLYF.

The V and J genes are TRBV28 and TRBJ2-5, with TRBD1 matching 9 bases. V shed 5 bases, J shed 5 bases, and the junction held 3 bases outside the gene matches. Per germline, CDR1 MDHEN and CDR2 SYDVKM. This CDR3 is 13 amino acids long. The DNA of the CDR3 is TGTGCCAGCAGTGGAGGGACAGGGGAGACCCAGTACTTC. Translating gives CASSGGTGETQYF.

The V call is TRBV6-1, the J call TRBJ2-1, with D perhaps assigned TRBD1 or TRBD2 (6 bases each). Looked up from germline, CDR1 is MNHNS and CDR2 is SASEGT. V lost 2 bases, J lost 10 bases, and 9 bases lay in between. CDR3 length: 12 residues. The CDR3, as DNA: TGTGCCAGCAGTGAAATCGGGGGCGAGCAGTTCTTC. It encodes CASSEIGGEQFF.

This clone was found a few times. The rearrangement links TRBV5-4 to TRBJ2-7; 9 positions match TRBD2. Germline V gene data show CDR1 as SGHNT and CDR2 as YYREEE (reference sequence). V gave up 4 bases and J gave up 3 bases; unmatched junction bases: 11. This CDR3 has 16 amino acids. In DNA form, the CDR3 reads TGTGCCAGCAGCCCAGCCCGCGGGAGGGAGGTCTACGAGCAGTACTTC. This gives the protein CASSPARGREVYEQYF.

In its sample, this clone was seen a few times. The chain combines TRBV2 with TRBJ2-1, with 9 bases aligning to TRBD2. The germline V gene has CDR1 SNHLY and CDR2 FYNNEI. This CDR3 spans 13 amino acids. J was trimmed by 8 bases and V by 5 bases; bases with no gene match: 4. The CDR3 DNA is TGTGCCAGCAGTCGGACTAGCGTGTATGAGCAGTTCTTC. As protein: CASSRTSVYEQFF.

This clone was detected once. This chain uses TRBV19 with TRBJ2-5; D is unresolved. Germline CDR1 reads LNHDA; CDR2 reads SQIVND (reference sequence). The V and J ends lost 4 bases and 0 bases respectively, with 6 bases between them. The CDR3 spans 13 residues. CDR3 loop: CASSTQYQETQYF. CDR3 nucleotides: TGTGCCAGTAGTACTCAGTACCAAGAGACCCAGTACTTC.

This chain connects TRBV28 to TRBJ2-1; TRBD2 matches 8 bases. Germline V gene sequence: CDR1 MDHEN, CDR2 SYDVKM. This CDR3 is built from 15 residues. The ends lost 5 bases at V and 3 bases at J; junction bases unmatched: 6. CDR3 in DNA: TGTGCCAGCAGTCCCATTACTAGCGGCTACAATGAGCAGTTCTTC. It is translated as CASSPITSGYNEQFF.